This record covers a single T cell receptor beta chain. Its antigen is unidentified. The data are from a study of T cell repertoires in cytomegalovirus infection. About the research overall: Through public TCR beta signatures, both CMV infection and matching HLA type were indicated.

TCRdb reprocessed the reads with MiXCR, giving one entry per CDR3 protein. This table holds about 360,000 distinct CDR3 sequences, about 35% found once. The CDR3 length is 15 residues. From germline, CDR1 is SGHVS and CDR2 FNYEAQ. V lost 1 base, J lost 4 bases, and 10 bases lay in between. The chain recombines TRBV7-6 with TRBJ2-2, with unresolved D. This specimen consisted of cultured PBMCs, obtained from culture after CMV antigen stimulation. This sequence originates from a human donor in good health (CMV status not recorded). Some clones in this sample may be carry-over from other donors' samples. In nucleotides, the CDR3 is TGTGCCAGCAGCTTAGTGGGTAGTTCCACCGGGGAGCTGTTTTTT. Residues: CASSLVGSSTGELFF.